The clone carrying this T cell receptor (beta chain) was picked up many times. The source of the sample is a study of blood T cell repertoires in COVID-19. Assay: immunoSEQ multiplex PCR; the TCRdb copy retains only in-frame clones and omits some. The profile shows roughly 500,000 clones, around 87% of them singletons. J lost 2 bases, V lost 1 base, and 12 bases had no gene match. Germline V CDR1 and CDR2: SNHLY, FYNNEI. The CDR3 spans 18 residues. Symptom resolution, clearance, or two negative PCRs marked the recovered donors of Cohort 3. The chain uses TRBV2 and TRBJ2-7, with TRBD2 matching over 9 bases. Sequencing used PBMCs or T cells enriched from blood (not recorded which). The sequence was obtained from a middle-aged woman who had recovered from COVID-19. DNA for the CDR3: TGTGCCAGCAGTGAAGGGCTAGCGGGGACCAAGGGGACCTACGAGCAGTACTTC. Residues: CASSEGLAGTKGTYEQYF.